Presented here are 24 T cell receptor beta chains from one specimen sequenced in a study of T cells in Graves' hyperthyroidism and ophthalmopathy. The CDR3 regions of TCR beta were amplified from RNA transcripts. The HTBI primer set served for first-round RT-PCR of the TCR CDR3. Via MiXCR, TCRdb re-called the multiplex PCR reads, giving one row per CDR3 protein. This sample yields 500,000 or so distinct CDR3 sequences, of which roughly 16% are seen a single time; 25% to 35% belongs to the top ten. The sample comprised blood. These receptors all stem from a woman in her 30s with Graves' ophthalmopathy.

The rearrangement joins TRBV18 to TRBJ2-7; 8 nucleotides align to TRBD1. This CDR3 comprises 14 residues. The junction had 2 bases not matched to a gene; V was cut back by 3 bases and J by 1 base. The germline V gene has CDR1 KGHSH and CDR2 LQKENI. The CDR3 bases are TGTGCCAGCTCACCTGACAGGGGTTCCTACGAGCAGTACTTC. This sequence encodes CASSPDRGSYEQYF. Full variable domain (outside the CDR3, taken from reference TRBV18 and TRBJ2-7): NAGVMQNPRHLVRRRGQEARLRCSPMKGHSHVYWYRQLPEEGLKFMVYLQKENIIDESGMPKERFSAEFPKEGPSILRIQQVVRGDSAAYFCASSPDRGSYEQYFGPGTRLTVT.

The chain links TRBV5-1 to TRBJ2-5; D may be TRBD2 (6 bases). V was cut by 5 bases and J by 2 bases, with 13 bases left in between. CDR1 is SGHRS and CDR2 is YFSETQ in the germline V gene. The CDR3 length is 14 residues. The CDR3 is CASRIGTAQETQYF. Here the CDR3 DNA reads TGCGCCAGCAGGATAGGGACTGCGCAAGAGACCCAGTACTTC.

V is TRBV27 and J is TRBJ1-1, with 7 positions matching TRBD1. V trimming: 6 bases; J trimming: 3 bases; junction bases outside the gene matches: 4. Germline V CDR1 and CDR2: MNHEY, SMNVEV (reference sequence). The CDR3 spans 13 residues. The DNA for the CDR3 is TGTGCCAGCAGACTTACAGGGGACACTGAAGCTTTCTTT. Encoded protein: CASRLTGDTEAFF.

A word on this clonotype: A much larger clone differs from this one at a single base, so this may be a read error. The chain recombines TRBV2 with TRBJ2-3, with no clear D. CDR3 size: 14 residues. CDR1 is SNHLY and CDR2 is FYNNEI in the germline V gene. The CDR3 here is CASSPSRAEDAQYF. The CDR3 region has the DNA TGTGCCAGCAGTCCCTCAAGGGCCGAAGATGCGCAGTATTTT.

J is TRBJ2-7 and V is TRBV15, with TRBD2 identical over 10 bases. The CDR3 is 16 amino acids. The germline V gene has CDR1 LNHNV and CDR2 YYDKDF (reference sequence). With V trimmed by 0 bases and J by 2 bases, 4 bases remained unmatched. CDR3 loop: CATSRDLLAGAYEQYF. CDR3 coding DNA: TGTGCCACCAGCAGAGATTTGCTAGCGGGGGCCTACGAGCAGTACTTC.

This clonotype came up many times. The V and J genes are TRBV2 and TRBJ1-5; 9 bases agree with TRBD1. The V gene end was trimmed by 6 bases and the J gene end by 6 bases; junction bases not matched to a gene: 15. This CDR3 is 17 amino acids long. Germline V gene lookup returns CDR1 SNHLY and CDR2 FYNNEI. For the CDR3, the DNA is TGTGCCAGCAGCCGACAGGGGGGACAGGGCGGTGTTCAGCCCCAGCATTTT. Translation: CASSRQGGQGGVQPQHF.

This clonotype was seen a few times. V gene TRBV6-1 combines with J gene TRBJ1-2; D not certain. Germline values: CDR1 MNHNS, CDR2 SASEGT. The CDR3 is made up of 10 amino acids. V gave up 6 bases and J gave up 8 bases, with 7 bases separating them. The CDR3 sequence is CASRGQGYTF. The CDR3 DNA reads TGTGCCAGCAGGGGTCAGGGCTACACCTTC.

The rearrangement links TRBV4-1 to TRBJ2-1, with D maybe TRBD2 (6 bases). Trimming removed 1 base at V and 2 bases at J, with 15 bases between. Germline V gene sequence: CDR1 MGHRA, CDR2 YSYEKL. This CDR3 comprises 17 residues. DNA for the CDR3: TGCGCCAGCAGCCAAGGGGGTTACGGGAGTGCCTACAATGAGCAGTTCTTC. Protein sequence: CASSQGGYGSAYNEQFF.

The chain couples TRBV6-1 to TRBJ2-7, with D maybe TRBD1 (6 bases). The germline V gene has CDR1 MNHNS and CDR2 SASEGT. This CDR3 spans 15 amino acids. V shed 7 bases and J shed 4 bases, with 20 bases lying between them. The CDR3 sequence: CASNQGTAATYEQYF. In DNA form, the CDR3 reads TGTGCCAGCAATCAGGGGACCGCAGCAACTTACGAGCAGTACTTC.

In its sample, this clonotype was seen many times. The chain combines TRBV28 with TRBJ2-5, with D possibly matching TRBD2 (7 bases). The CDR3 runs to 13 residues. The germline CDR1 and CDR2 sequences are MDHEN and SYDVKM. The ends were cut back, 2 bases at V and 9 bases at J, with 13 bases in the middle. This chain's CDR3 is CASSLPQGRAQYF. For the CDR3, the DNA is TGTGCCAGCAGTTTACCCCAGGGGAGGGCCCAGTACTTC.

This clonotype occurred many times. V usage is TRBV18 and J usage is TRBJ1-3; D might be TRBD1 (5 bases). V was pared by 3 bases and J by 2 bases, with 8 bases between. Per the germline V gene, CDR1 is KGHSH and CDR2 is LQKENI. The CDR3 has 14 amino acids. Here the CDR3 reads CASSPLGAGNTIYF. In DNA, the CDR3 is TGTGCCAGCTCACCCTTGGGGGCTGGAAACACCATATATTTT.

This clonotype appeared many times. The V and J genes are TRBV7-8 and TRBJ2-1; 7 nucleotides agree with TRBD2. Germline-derived CDR1 and CDR2 are SGHVS and FQNEAQ. This CDR3 contains 16 residues. J lost 3 bases, V lost 5 bases, and 10 bases had no gene match. The CDR3 DNA reads TGTGCCAGCAGCCCACACCGGGACTATAACTACAATGAGCAGTTCTTC. Translation: CASSPHRDYNYNEQFF.

There are a few counts of this clonotype. The rearrangement links TRBV6-7 to TRBJ2-5; D perhaps matches TRBD2 (5 bases). TRBV6-7 is placed among ORFs of uncertain function. V lost 4 bases and J lost 4, with 25 bases in between. CDR3 size: 18 residues. In nucleotides, the CDR3 is TGTGCCAGCAGTTTGAGGGAGACTGCTAACGGCCGTAGAGAGACCCAGTACTTC. Translating it yields CASSLRETANGRRETQYF.

The V gene is TRBV12-3 or TRBV12-4, the J gene TRBJ2-3; D possibly uses TRBD1 or TRBD2 (7 bases each). V was pared by 3 bases and J by 8 bases, with 18 bases between. The CDR3 extends over 15 amino acids. CDR3 DNA sequence: TGTGCCAGCAGTTTGGGGGCAGGGGGGGCAGGTACGCAGTATTTT. Protein: CASSLGAGGAGTQYF.

This clonotype was picked up a small number of times. The rearrangement uses TRBV6-2 or TRBV6-3 and TRBJ1-5; D perhaps matches TRBD1 (5 bases). The CDR3 is 16 residues long. In germline, CDR1 is MNHEY, CDR2 SVGEGT. V was trimmed by 6 bases and J by 5 bases, leaving 20 bases between them. The CDR3 reads CASSPMRRGTDQPQHF. The CDR3 region has the DNA TGTGCCAGCAGCCCGATGCGAAGAGGGACTGATCAGCCCCAGCATTTT.

This clonotype has at least ten counts. The rearrangement uses TRBV12-3 or TRBV12-4 and TRBJ2-4; 11 bases agree with TRBD2. Trimming cost V 6 bases and J 8 bases; bases outside gene matches: 6. The CDR3 runs 14 residues. The CDR3 reads CASSQLAGGYIQYF. Written as DNA, the CDR3 is TGTGCCAGCAGCCAGCTAGCGGGAGGTTACATTCAGTACTTC.

V gene TRBV20-1 combines with J gene TRBJ2-1; D is unresolved. The CDR3 covers 13 residues. Deletions cut 0 bases from V and 6 bases from J, with 9 bases between. Germline loops: CDR1 DFQATT, CDR2 SNEGSKA (reference sequence). The CDR3 nucleotides read TGCAGTGCTAGAGATGCTAGTGGCAATGAGCAGTTCTTC. This translates into CSARDASGNEQFF.

This rearrangement joins TRBV4-2 to TRBJ1-2, with no clear D. This CDR3 has 17 amino acids. Trimming cost V 0 bases and J 1 base, with 15 bases left between them. From germline, CDR1 is LGHNA and CDR2 YNFKEQ. CDR3 region: CASSQDPGGIHNYGYTF. CDR3 DNA sequence: TGTGCCAGCAGCCAAGACCCCGGAGGGATACATAACTATGGCTACACCTTC.

This clonotype was counted many times. The chain combines TRBV10-3 with TRBJ2-7; possibly TRBD2 for D (5 bases). The CDR3 sequence is 17 residues long. Germline V gene data show CDR1 as ENHRY and CDR2 as SYGVKD. The V end was cut by 3 bases, the J end by 0 bases, with 18 bases between. The CDR3 loop reads CAISDLSKRSLSYEQYF. Written as DNA, the CDR3 is TGTGCCATCAGTGACCTTTCCAAGCGGTCCCTCTCCTACGAGCAGTACTTC.

This clonotype was counted at least ten times. The chain links TRBV20-1 to TRBJ2-1, with 7 bases identical to TRBD1. The CDR3 contains 14 residues. Germline V gene lookup returns CDR1 DFQATT and CDR2 SNEGSKA (reference sequence). With V trimmed by 2 bases and J by 6 bases, 7 bases remained unmatched. The CDR3 sequence: CSARYDREGNEQFF. The DNA for the CDR3 is TGCAGTGCTAGATATGACAGGGAAGGCAATGAGCAGTTCTTC.

This clonotype was recorded at least ten times. The V and J genes are TRBV30 and TRBJ1-5; D remains unclear. Germline CDR1 is GTSNPN and CDR2 is SVGIG (reference sequence). The CDR3 length is 15 residues. V was trimmed by 4 bases and J by 2 bases, leaving 15 bases between them. For the CDR3, the DNA is TGTGCCTGGAATCAAAAGGGAGGGCGCAATCAGCCCCAGCATTTT. The encoded protein is CAWNQKGGRNQPQHF.

This chain joins TRBV10-3 and TRBJ2-7; D may be TRBD1 (6 bases). This CDR3 has 13 amino acids. V shed 2 bases and J shed 7 bases, with 12 bases lying between them. Germline values: CDR1 ENHRY, CDR2 SYGVKD. CDR3 in amino acids: CAISEATGGEQYF. Written as DNA, the CDR3 is TGTGCCATCAGTGAGGCGACAGGCGGGGAGCAGTACTTC.

The rearrangement uses TRBV19 and TRBJ2-5; 8 nucleotides agree with TRBD2. The V gene end was trimmed by 5 bases and the J gene end by 4 bases; junction bases not matched to a gene: 21. Germline CDR1 reads LNHDA; CDR2 reads SQIVND (reference sequence). This CDR3 has 19 amino acids. The chain's CDR3 is CASSPRTLLAATARETQYF. In DNA form, the CDR3 reads TGTGCCAGTAGTCCTCGGACTTTACTAGCGGCCACGGCGAGAGAGACCCAGTACTTC.

This clonotype was found a few times. The chain employs TRBV7-9 and TRBJ2-1; D is undetermined. The V and J ends lost 1 base and 2 bases respectively, with 9 bases between them. The CDR3 has 15 residues. Germline-derived CDR1 and CDR2 are SEHNR and FQNEAQ (reference sequence). The CDR3 is CASSLEGVTYNEQFF. DNA of the CDR3: TGTGCCAGCAGCTTAGAGGGTGTGACCTACAATGAGCAGTTCTTC.